This TCR beta chain was identified during a study of T cell responses to AZD1222 COVID-19 vaccine. Overall study results and limits: Distributed over spike, vaccine-associated CD4 TCRs predominated at 160-218 and 743-854. Clonal diversity was possibly underestimated, and the donors were mostly white British, with more females. Nearly half of unique spike-specific TCRs reportedly avoided B.1.351 and B.1.1.7 mutated regions.

Trimming took 0 bases from V and 4 from J, leaving 4 bases between them. Per germline, CDR1 SGDLS and CDR2 YYNGEE. The CDR3 is 12 residues long. The assay was immunoSEQ multiplex PCR, and TCRdb's table has in-frame clones only and misses some. The sample carries 45,000 to 70,000 clones, roughly 90% recorded once. Comments on this clone: Antigen specificity is unknown.

The V gene is TRBV9, the J gene TRBJ1-1; D is unresolved. Sequenced here: peripheral blood, sampled 28 days after the second AZD1222 dose. The receptor was derived from an adult who received the AZD1222 COVID-19 vaccine. The CDR3 DNA reads as TGTGCCAGCAGCGTAGACGGCACTGAAGCTTTCTTT. Translation gives CASSVDGTEAFF. The full variable domain, its missing parts supplied by reference TRBV9 and TRBJ1-1, is DSGVTQTPKHLITATGQRVTLRCSPRSGDLSVYWYQQSLDQGLQFLIQYYNGEERAKGNILERFSAQQFPDLHSELNLSSLELGDSALYFCASSVDGTEAFFGQGTRLTVV.